The 28 T cell receptor beta chains listed next were all sequenced from one sample in a study of human T cells and chemical hapten exposure. TCRdb re-derived calls from the RACE reads in MiXCR, one entry per CDR3 protein. The data show a few hundred thousand distinct CDR3 sequences, around 6% seen once. Time point: patch test 2, 6 weeks after DPC sensitization. The treatment was: therapeutic diphenylcyclopropenone sensitization with weekly scalp DPC. The sequencing here drew on whole blood, taken in connection with sensitization to the hapten diphenylcyclopropenone (DPC). These receptors originate from a young woman with alopecia areata. Some clones in this sample may be carry-over from other donors' samples.

V usage is TRBV6-2 or TRBV6-3 and J usage is TRBJ2-5; no definite D call. Germline V gene sequence: CDR1 MNHEY, CDR2 SVGEGT. CDR3 size: 13 residues. The V end was cut by 5 bases, the J end by 4 bases, with 11 bases between. CDR3 bases: TGTGCCAGCAGTAACCTATTGGGAGAGACCCAGTACTTC. Protein sequence: CASSNLLGETQYF.

This clonotype was counted many times. The chain is built from TRBV7-6 and TRBJ2-7; TRBD1 matches at 9 bases. Looked up from germline, CDR1 is SGHVS and CDR2 is FNYEAQ. The ends lost 5 bases at V and 5 bases at J; junction bases unmatched: 10. This CDR3 is built from 15 residues. The CDR3 sequence is CASSHIGRDRDEQYF. The DNA for the CDR3 is TGTGCCAGCAGCCACATAGGCCGGGACAGGGACGAGCAGTACTTC.

The table lists this clonotype with a few counts. The rearrangement links TRBV28 to TRBJ2-7; D is perhaps TRBD2 (7 bases). The ends were cut back, 8 bases at V and 4 bases at J, with 21 bases in the middle. The CDR3 totals 15 residues. The germline V gene has CDR1 MDHEN and CDR2 SYDVKM. CDR3 protein: CASLSAAGAEYEQYF. The DNA for the CDR3 is TGTGCCAGCCTTTCGGCGGCGGGGGCTGAGTACGAGCAGTACTTC.

This clonotype was counted many times. CDR3 sequence: CASSLTQSRDTEAFF. As DNA, the CDR3 is TGTGCCAGCAGCTTAACTCAGAGCCGGGACACTGAAGCTTTCTTT. The gene calls are TRBV13 and TRBJ1-1; no definite D call. V was shortened by 2 bases and J by 3 bases, with 13 bases between the two germline ends. Germline V gene lookup returns CDR1 PRHDT and CDR2 FYEKMQ (reference sequence). The CDR3 runs to 15 residues.

The V gene is TRBV3-1, the J gene TRBJ1-5; 8 nucleotides agree with TRBD1. Germline CDR1 is LGHDT and CDR2 is YNNKEL (reference sequence). Unmatched junction bases numbered 4, after V lost 1 base and J lost 5 bases. This CDR3 contains 15 residues. The CDR3 nucleotides read TGTGCCAGCAGCCAAGGACAGGGGATCTATCAGCCCCAGCATTTT. This translates into CASSQGQGIYQPQHF.

This clonotype showed up many times. The chain uses TRBV4-1 and TRBJ2-3; TRBD2 aligns across 11 bases. J lost 3 bases, V lost 4 bases, and 3 bases had no gene match. The CDR3 spans 15 residues. Germline V CDR1 and CDR2: MGHRA, YSYEKL. The CDR3 loop reads CASSLRLAGTDTQYF. Written as DNA, the CDR3 is TGCGCCAGCAGCCTGAGACTAGCGGGAACAGATACGCAGTATTTT.

The genes are TRBV5-6 and TRBJ2-2, with a weak D call TRBD2 (6 bases). The V gene's germline CDR1 is SGHDT and CDR2 YYEEEE. The CDR3 contains 15 residues. Trimming cost V 6 bases and J 0 bases, with 12 bases left between them. The CDR3 DNA reads as TGTGCCAGCACCCTAGGAGGGGCGAACACCGGGGAGCTGTTTTTT. Translated, it gives CASTLGGANTGELFF.

This clonotype was seen a few times. The chain has TRBV7-2 and TRBJ2-3; D remains ambiguous. V dropped 1 base and J dropped 2 bases, with 10 bases sitting between them. Germline CDR1 SGHTA, CDR2 FQGNSA. The CDR3 consists of 15 residues. In DNA, the CDR3 is TGTGCCAGCAGCTTAGTACACCTTAACACAGATACGCAGTATTTT. Translated: CASSLVHLNTDTQYF.

The table lists this clonotype with a few counts. The chain recombines TRBV5-5 with TRBJ2-7; TRBD1 matches at 11 bases. V gave up 4 bases and J gave up 3 bases; unmatched junction bases: 6. The CDR3 consists of 15 residues. Germline V CDR1 and CDR2: SGHKS, YYEKEE (reference sequence). The chain's CDR3 is CASSGGQGAGYEQYF. In DNA, the CDR3 is TGTGCCAGCAGCGGTGGACAGGGGGCGGGCTACGAGCAGTACTTC.

This clonotype was counted many times. The rearrangement links TRBV20-1 to TRBJ1-5; no definite D call. Trimming took off 0 bases at V and 0 bases at J, with 15 bases between the two ends. Germline V gene data show CDR1 as DFQATT and CDR2 as SNEGSKA (reference sequence). This CDR3 has 17 amino acids. CDR3 loop: CSARDLPLTNSNQPQHF. CDR3 coding DNA: TGCAGTGCTAGAGATTTACCCCTGACCAATAGCAATCAGCCCCAGCATTTT.

This clonotype showed up many times. The rearrangement links TRBV9 to TRBJ1-1; 7 nucleotides agree with TRBD1. V lost 0 bases to trimming and J lost 5 bases; unmatched junction nucleotides: 4. Per the germline V gene, CDR1 is SGDLS and CDR2 is YYNGEE. This CDR3 has 14 residues. The CDR3 here is CASSVGQGGTEAFF. CDR3 sequence (DNA): TGTGCCAGCAGCGTAGGACAGGGAGGTACTGAAGCTTTCTTT.

This chain links TRBV10-3 with TRBJ2-3; D remains unclear. Trimming stripped 4 bases from V and 3 bases from J, with 8 bases between. Germline V gene data show CDR1 as ENHRY and CDR2 as SYGVKD. The CDR3 runs to 13 residues. The CDR3, as DNA: TGTGCCATCAGTGTAGCAGGAACAGATACGCAGTATTTT. Translating gives CAISVAGTDTQYF.

This clonotype came up a few times. This chain joins TRBV29-1 and TRBJ2-3; no definite D call. The CDR3 spans 14 residues. Per the germline V gene, CDR1 is SQVTM and CDR2 is ANQGSEA. Trimming shortened V by 5 bases and J by 0 bases, and 12 bases separated the two germline ends. In DNA, the CDR3 is TGCAGCGTTCACGAATTATCTAGCACAGATACGCAGTATTTT. Protein: CSVHELSSTDTQYF.

The CDR3: CASSSMTSQQYF. The CDR3 region has the DNA TGTGCCAGCAGTTCAATGACGAGCCAGCAGTACTTC. This chain links TRBV6-2 or TRBV6-3 with TRBJ2-7, with no clear D. The CDR3 loop spans 12 amino acids. V lost 4 bases to trimming and J lost 8 bases, with 12 bases between them. Germline CDR1 and CDR2: MNHEY and SVGEGT.

The sample holds many counts of this clonotype. This rearrangement joins TRBV11-2 to TRBJ1-2; TRBD1 might be the D (5 bases). This CDR3 is built from 15 residues. Germline V gene data show CDR1 as SGHAT and CDR2 as FQNNGV. Trimming removed 0 bases from V and 4 bases from J, with 12 bases in between. The CDR3 here is CASSLDSQGVYGYTF. The CDR3 DNA reads as TGTGCCAGCAGCTTAGACTCCCAGGGTGTCTATGGCTACACCTTC.

Ten or more counts support this clonotype. This chain connects TRBV5-1 to TRBJ1-1, with a tentative D call TRBD1 (6 bases). CDR3 length: 13 amino acids. The V end was cut by 2 bases, the J end by 3 bases, with 8 bases between. Germline V gene sequence: CDR1 SGHRS, CDR2 YFSETQ. CDR3 nucleotide sequence: TGCGCCAGCAGCTTTTCAGGGGACACTGAAGCTTTCTTT. Its translation is CASSFSGDTEAFF. Combining the CDR3 with reference TRBV5-1 and TRBJ1-1 gives the whole variable domain KAGVTQTPRYLIKTRGQQVTLSCSPISGHRSVSWYQQTPGQGLQFLFEYFSETQRNKGNFPGRFSGRQFSNSRSEMNVSTLELGDSALYLCASSFSGDTEAFFGQGTRLTVV.

This clonotype was observed at least ten times. V and J are TRBV12-5 and TRBJ1-2; a weak D match, TRBD1 (6 bases). V shed 2 bases and J shed 5 bases, with 9 bases lying between them. The CDR3 consists of 13 residues. CDR1 is LGHNT and CDR2 is FRNRAP in the germline V gene. In DNA form, the CDR3 reads TGTGCTAGTGGTTTGCCAGGGGATTATGGCTACACCTTC. Encoded protein: CASGLPGDYGYTF.

This clonotype has more than one count but fewer than ten. V usage is TRBV6-6 and J usage is TRBJ1-2, with TRBD1 matching 7 bases. V shed 4 bases, J shed 4 bases, and the junction held 9 bases outside the gene matches. This CDR3 comprises 15 residues. The germline gives CDR1 MNHNY, CDR2 SVGAGI (reference sequence). The CDR3 nucleotides read TGTGCCAGCAGTTCCCAGGGGGAGGGAGGCTATGGCTACACCTTC. Translating gives CASSSQGEGGYGYTF.

The rearrangement joins TRBV6-2 or TRBV6-3 to TRBJ1-2, with a weak D call TRBD1 (5 bases). From germline, CDR1 is MNHEY and CDR2 SVGEGT. Deletions cut 0 bases from V and 6 bases from J, with 17 bases between. The CDR3 length is 16 residues. Written as DNA, the CDR3 is TGTGCCAGCAGTTACTCACAGGATCGCGTCGAAGATGGCTACACCTTC. This sequence encodes CASSYSQDRVEDGYTF.

This clonotype has just a few counts. This rearrangement joins TRBV4-3 to TRBJ2-5; 9 bases agree with TRBD2. The CDR3 is made up of 16 amino acids. In germline, CDR1 is LGHNA, CDR2 YSLEER. V shed 1 base and J 4 bases; nucleotides not matched to a gene: 7. Here the CDR3 reads CASSQVWASGTETQYF. The CDR3 DNA reads TGCGCCAGCAGCCAAGTTTGGGCTAGCGGGACAGAGACCCAGTACTTC.

This clonotype has only a few counts. J is TRBJ2-6 and V is TRBV3-1; no clear D. CDR1 LGHDT and CDR2 YNNKEL come from the germline V gene (reference sequence). V was cut by 2 bases and J by 0 bases, with 5 bases left in between. This CDR3 contains 15 residues. In DNA form, the CDR3 reads TGTGCCAGCAGCCAATCCCTCTCTGGGGCCAACGTCCTGACTTTC. It is translated as CASSQSLSGANVLTF. Full variable domain (remainder filled in from reference TRBV3-1 and TRBJ2-6): DTAVSQTPKYLVTQMGNDKSIKCEQNLGHDTMYWYKQDSKKFLKIMFSYNNKELIINETVPNRFSPKSPDKAHLNLHINSLELGDSAVYFCASSQSLSGANVLTFGAGSRLTVL.

This clonotype has just a few counts. The chain combines TRBV4-3 with TRBJ1-5, with TRBD1 identical over 7 bases. The CDR3 loop spans 17 amino acids. The ends lost 0 bases at V and 0 bases at J; junction bases unmatched: 5. Looked up from germline, CDR1 is LGHNA and CDR2 is YSLEER. The DNA for the CDR3 is TGCGCCAGCAGCCAAGATCGACAGGGCGCTAGCAATCAGCCCCAGCATTTT. Translated, it gives CASSQDRQGASNQPQHF.

J is TRBJ1-6 and V is TRBV12-3 or TRBV12-4; TRBD1 is a possible D gene (6 bases). Deletions cut 1 base from V and 10 bases from J, with 11 bases between. The CDR3 extends over 14 amino acids. CDR3 bases: TGTGCCAGCAGTTTAGTACAGGGTTTCTCACCCCTCCACTTT. This encodes CASSLVQGFSPLHF.

V usage is TRBV4-2 and J usage is TRBJ2-3; the match to TRBD2 covers 15 bases. The CDR3 has 18 amino acids. With 4 bases clipped from V and 2 bases from J, the junction kept 7 bases outside the gene matches. Per germline, CDR1 LGHNA and CDR2 YNFKEQ. The CDR3: CASSRKGTSGGITDTQYF. The CDR3 coding sequence is TGTGCCAGCAGCCGAAAAGGGACTAGCGGGGGGATCACAGATACGCAGTATTTT.

J is TRBJ2-3 and V is TRBV28; weak D call: TRBD2 (5 bases). Germline V gene sequence: CDR1 MDHEN, CDR2 SYDVKM. The CDR3 spans 12 residues. Trimming shortened V by 7 bases and J by 5 bases, and 10 bases separated the two germline ends. The CDR3: CASTQGRDTQYF. CDR3 nucleotide sequence: TGTGCCAGCACTCAAGGGAGAGATACGCAGTATTTT.

V is TRBV27 and J is TRBJ2-1, with 8 bases lining up with TRBD2. In germline, CDR1 is MNHEY, CDR2 SMNVEV (reference sequence). The CDR3 has 15 residues. V shed 3 bases and J 6 bases; nucleotides not matched to a gene: 7. CDR3 amino acids: CASSFWTSLGNEQFF. Here the CDR3 DNA reads TGTGCCAGCAGTTTTTGGACTAGCCTAGGCAATGAGCAGTTCTTC.

This clonotype turned up a few times. The chain links TRBV7-2 to TRBJ2-3; TRBD2 matches 8 bases. The length of the CDR3 is 20 residues. From germline, CDR1 is SGHTA and CDR2 FQGNSA. The V and J ends lost 3 bases and 4 bases, in that order; junction bases with no gene match: 21. The CDR3 sequence: CASSFPGGLAGGPEADTQYF. In DNA form, the CDR3 reads TGTGCCAGCAGCTTTCCTGGTGGCCTAGCGGGCGGACCTGAGGCAGATACGCAGTATTTT.

This clonotype was seen many times. The rearrangement uses TRBV29-1 and TRBJ2-7; D is perhaps TRBD2 (5 bases). The CDR3 totals 10 residues. V was cut by 3 bases and J by 6 bases, with 6 bases left in between. Germline CDR1 and CDR2: SQVTM and ANQGSEA. The CDR3 coding sequence is TGCAGCGTTGACGCGGGCGAGCAGTACTTC. Its translation is CSVDAGEQYF.